Reported below is one T cell receptor (beta chain). This clone was detected only a few times. Its antigen remains undetermined. No much larger clonotype is one base removed from it; base qualities were not supplied. The sample's time point label, decoded: baseline before first vaccination. The vaccinee samples were drawn from two UK trials, COV001 and COV002, one of which was a single-blind randomized controlled phase 2/3 trial testing AZD1222 (ChAdOx1 nCoV-19) in healthy adults. Trial participant PBMC samples were collected at day 0 and day 28 after the second dose for TCRbeta chain sequencing. This sample was included in a study of T cell responses to AZD1222 COVID-19 vaccine (dated by TCRdb to the early 2020s). Context from the whole study: Because spike-specific TCR depth and breadth did not differ between the two schedules, AZD1222 recipients who got a second dose at roughly 4 weeks were pooled with those who got a second dose at roughly 12 weeks. A total of over 230 trial participants underwent TCR sequencing, of whom some 200 had received two doses of AZD1222 and roughly 26 had received two doses of the MenACWY control vaccine. Trial participants were enrolled by age into 18-55, 56-69 and 70-plus year subgroups, with roughly 150, 30 and 60 TCR-sequenced participants respectively. General findings and caveats noted by the study authors: Participants were mostly white British, with more females than males. The authors suggested clonal diversity may have been underestimated. The 56-69-year group was small, and its depth increase did not reach significance, likely because of low power. Because no day 14 peak-response samples were available, the repertoires could be characterized only after the peak T cell response. After two AZD1222 doses, both the breadth and the depth of spike-specific TCRs were significantly higher than at day 0 and than in MenACWY recipients. Epitopes outside the regions mutated in the B.1.351 and B.1.1.7 variants were reportedly recognized by nearly half of the unique spike-specific TCRs. Conclusions about previously exposed vaccinees are limited because only a handful of AZD1222 recipients were SARS-CoV-2 seropositive at baseline. The vaccine-associated CD4 TCRs covered the entire spike protein, and the dominant responses fell in regions 160-218 and 743-854.

The CDR3 regions of human TCRbeta chains were subjected to immunosequencing. Turning to the authors' computational methods: TCRs in the repertoires were matched against a reference library of SARS-CoV-2-specific TCRs that had been generated with the MIRA antigen-specificity platform. Breadth was defined as the fraction of unique TCRs that were SARS-CoV-2-associated, and depth was defined as the fraction of total T cells that were SARS-CoV-2-associated. Using the MIRA data, each spike-specific TCR was assigned both to the spike region to which the TCR was reactive and to a CD4 or CD8 class. Log10-transformed breadth and depth values were compared by one-way ANOVA with Sidak's multiple comparisons tests. TCRdb provides this immuneACCESS table in a form limited to in-frame rearrangements. Some clones are lacking; in checked studies, under half of them reflect an unresolved V gene, and why the rest are absent is not known. V, J and clone size are those of that table, while D and trimming were read from the DNA. Across this sample there are approximately 160,000 clones, with 85% to 95% seen only once. Clones ranked in the top ten supply roughly 1% of the sample.

The TCR sequence derives from an adult in good health. This sample comprised peripheral blood, obtained on day 0 of AZD1222 vaccination.

CDR3 loop: CSVREGTLDSPLHF. The bases are TGCAGCGTTCGAGAAGGGACGTTGGATTCACCCCTCCACTTT. The chain employs TRBV29-1 and TRBJ1-6; TRBD1 could be the D gene, as 5 bases match. Counted from cysteine to phenylalanine, this CDR3 has 14 amino acids. CDR3 DNA only is kept here, 42 bases in frame from base 1. V drops 5 bases and J drops 8 bases, leaving 16 bases in between. From the germline V gene, CDR1 is SQVTM and CDR2 is ANQGSEA.